Shown below are 31 T cell receptor beta chains from a single sample sequenced in a study of siplizumab effects on memory and regulatory T cells. Sequenced by immunoSEQ multiplex PCR; TCRdb stores in-frame clones only, minus some. This table holds 70,000 to 100,000 clones, about 96% found once. The sequenced sample consisted of naive CD4+ T cells sorted from blood. These receptors all come from a human donor in good health.

The chain combines TRBV7-9 with TRBJ1-4, with TRBD1 identical over 12 bases. This CDR3 spans 13 amino acids. The ends lost 11 bases at V and 8 bases at J; junction bases unmatched: 6. CDR1 is SEHNR, CDR2 FQNEAQ, per germline (reference sequence). The CDR3 loop reads CAGGQGAKEKLFF. The CDR3 region has the DNA TGTGCCGGGGGACAGGGGGCAAAAGAAAAACTGTTTTTT.

The genes are TRBV28 and TRBJ1-5; weak D call: TRBD1 (5 bases). The CDR3 is made up of 16 amino acids. V was shortened by 3 bases and J by 5 bases, with 17 bases between the two germline ends. Looked up from germline, CDR1 is MDHEN and CDR2 is SYDVKM. The CDR3 DNA follows: TGTGCCAGCAGTTTTCGGGGCACCCGACCTTATCAGCCCCAGCATTTT. It codes for CASSFRGTRPYQPQHF.

The chain employs TRBV5-1 and TRBJ2-3, with a weak D call TRBD1 (6 bases). This CDR3 region has 16 residues. Per germline, CDR1 SGHRS and CDR2 YFSETQ. V was trimmed by 5 bases and J by 3 bases, leaving 19 bases between them. The CDR3 DNA follows: TGCGCCAGCAGTGGGGACACTGGGCTCTCGACAGATACGCAGTATTTT. Its translation: CASSGDTGLSTDTQYF. Full variable domain (remainder filled in from reference TRBV5-1 and TRBJ2-3): KAGVTQTPRYLIKTRGQQVTLSCSPISGHRSVSWYQQTPGQGLQFLFEYFSETQRNKGNFPGRFSGRQFSNSRSEMNVSTLELGDSALYLCASSGDTGLSTDTQYFGPGTRLTVL.

This clone was observed a few times. This chain links TRBV11-3 with TRBJ1-1; D gene unclear. In germline, CDR1 is SGHNT, CDR2 YENEEA. The CDR3 contains 13 residues. V lost 3 bases and J lost 4, with 9 bases in between. The CDR3 nucleotides are TGTGCCAGCAGCTTTCGGAGAACCACTGAAGCTTTCTTT. This gives the protein CASSFRRTTEAFF.

This chain links TRBV4-2 with TRBJ1-3; D call uncertain. Per germline, CDR1 LGHNA and CDR2 YNFKEQ. The CDR3 is 13 amino acids. Trimming cost V 8 bases and J 0 bases, with 8 bases left between them. The CDR3 DNA reads TGTGCCAGCCGGAGGAACTCTGGAAACACCATATATTTT. Protein product: CASRRNSGNTIYF.

This chain links TRBV19 with TRBJ2-7, with D perhaps matching TRBD2 (6 bases). V was pared by 1 base and J by 3 bases, with 16 bases between. The V gene's germline CDR1 is LNHDA and CDR2 SQIVND (reference sequence). There are 16 residues in the CDR3. The CDR3 DNA sequence: TGTGCCAGTAGTATAGCGGGGGTCGGCGTCATCTACGAGCAGTACTTC. Translation: CASSIAGVGVIYEQYF.

This chain uses TRBV20-1 with TRBJ1-1, with 7 positions matching TRBD1. V lost 6 bases and J lost 12; bases outside the gene matches: 10. The germline gives CDR1 DFQATT, CDR2 SNEGSKA (reference sequence). The CDR3 has 11 amino acids. CDR3 in DNA: TGCAGTGCCGGGACAGTTTCCGATCCTTTCTTT. It translates to CSAGTVSDPFF.

This chain joins TRBV5-1 and TRBJ1-1; a possible D gene is TRBD1 (6 bases). The CDR3 consists of 15 residues. CDR1 and CDR2 (germline): SGHRS, YFSETQ. The V end was cut by 3 bases, the J end by 1 base, with 13 bases between. CDR3 sequence reads: CASSWQGTGNTEAFF. The CDR3 DNA reads as TGCGCCAGCAGCTGGCAGGGGACGGGGAACACTGAAGCTTTCTTT.

The V and J genes are TRBV18 and TRBJ2-3, with a tentative D call TRBD1 (6 bases). Trimming pared 3 bases from V and 0 bases from J, leaving 10 bases between. The CDR3 consists of 15 residues. Germline CDR1 KGHSH, CDR2 LQKENI. DNA of the CDR3: TGTGCCAGCTCACCGACAGGTACTAGCACAGATACGCAGTATTTT. Residues: CASSPTGTSTDTQYF. The variable domain in full, completed from reference TRBV18 and TRBJ2-3, reads NAGVMQNPRHLVRRRGQEARLRCSPMKGHSHVYWYRQLPEEGLKFMVYLQKENIIDESGMPKERFSAEFPKEGPSILRIQQVVRGDSAAYFCASSPTGTSTDTQYFGPGTRLTVL.

J is TRBJ2-7 and V is TRBV5-5; D possibly matches TRBD1 or TRBD2 (6 bases each). Between the trimmed V and J ends, which lost 4 bases and 2 bases, there was a span of 16 bases. The CDR3 is 15 residues long. Germline V gene data show CDR1 as SGHKS and CDR2 as YYEKEE (reference sequence). In DNA form, the CDR3 reads TGTGCCAGCAGCGCGGGACCACAGGGAACCTACGAGCAGTACTTC. Its translation: CASSAGPQGTYEQYF. Based on the CDR3 plus reference TRBV5-5 and TRBJ2-7, the full variable domain is DAGVTQSPTHLIKTRGQQVTLRCSPISGHKSVSWYQQVLGQGPQFIFQYYEKEERGRGNFPDRFSARQFPNYSSELNVNALLLGDSALYLCASSAGPQGTYEQYFGPGTRLTVT.

The rearrangement links TRBV9 to TRBJ1-4; D ambiguous. Germline CDR1 and CDR2: SGDLS and YYNGEE. The length of the CDR3 is 13 residues. Trimming left V 2 bases short and J 8 bases short, with 10 bases between. The CDR3 reads CASSVDVGEKLFF. CDR3 DNA sequence: TGTGCCAGCAGCGTGGATGTAGGGGAAAAACTGTTTTTT. The full variable domain, in which reference TRBV9 and TRBJ1-4 provide the parts outside the CDR3, is DSGVTQTPKHLITATGQRVTLRCSPRSGDLSVYWYQQSLDQGLQFLIQYYNGEERAKGNILERFSAQQFPDLHSELNLSSLELGDSALYFCASSVDVGEKLFFGSGTQLSVL.

CDR3 nucleotide sequence: TGTGCCAGCAGTGAAAGTGGGGGAACTAATGAAAAACTGTTTTTT. It yields the protein CASSESGGTNEKLFF. V usage is TRBV2 and J usage is TRBJ1-4, with D possibly matching TRBD1 (5 bases). CDR1 SNHLY and CDR2 FYNNEI come from the germline V gene. Trimming cost V 2 bases and J 1 base, with 8 bases left between them. This CDR3 has 15 residues. Filled out from reference TRBV2 and TRBJ1-4, the complete variable domain reads EPEVTQTPSHQVTQMGQEVILRCVPISNHLYFYWYRQILGQKVEFLVSFYNNEISEKSEIFDDQFSVERPDGSNFTLKIRSTKLEDSAMYFCASSESGGTNEKLFFGSGTQLSVL.

The chain carries TRBV19 and TRBJ2-3; D perhaps matches TRBD1 (6 bases). The CDR3 has 14 amino acids. Per germline, CDR1 LNHDA and CDR2 SQIVND (reference sequence). Trimming removed 5 bases from V and 4 bases from J, with 13 bases in between. The CDR3 protein is CASSAKQGSDTQYF. In DNA form, the CDR3 reads TGTGCCAGTAGTGCCAAACAGGGATCAGATACGCAGTATTTT.

The chain employs TRBV7-2 and TRBJ2-7, with D perhaps matching TRBD2 (6 bases). Looked up from germline, CDR1 is SGHTA and CDR2 is FQGNSA. V was shortened by 2 bases and J by 6 bases, with 14 bases between the two germline ends. The CDR3 loop spans 14 amino acids. CDR3 loop: CASSLNWVGGEQYF. The CDR3, as DNA: TGTGCCAGCAGCTTAAATTGGGTCGGGGGCGAGCAGTACTTC. Together with reference TRBV7-2 and TRBJ2-7, the CDR3 gives the full variable domain: GAGVSQSPSNKVTEKGKDVELRCDPISGHTALYWYRQSLGQGLEFLIYFQGNSAPDKSGLPSDRFSAERTGGSVSTLTIQRTQQEDSAVYLCASSLNWVGGEQYFGPGTRLTVT.

The rearrangement links TRBV5-6 to TRBJ1-1, with D possibly TRBD1 on 5 matching bases. The CDR3 has 15 amino acids. Between the trimmed V and J ends, which lost 5 bases and 1 base, there was a span of 15 bases. Germline V gives CDR1 SGHDT, CDR2 YYEEEE. CDR3 sequence (DNA): TGTGCCAGCAGGGGGACTGACCTATGGAACACTGAAGCTTTCTTT. This sequence encodes CASRGTDLWNTEAFF.

The chain employs TRBV7-2 and TRBJ1-4; weak D call: TRBD1 (5 bases). Germline V gene sequence: CDR1 SGHTA, CDR2 FQGNSA. The CDR3 loop spans 15 amino acids. The ends were cut back, 6 bases at V and 5 bases at J, with 16 bases in the middle. CDR3 loop: CASSSHRGDNEKLFF. In nucleotides, the CDR3 is TGTGCCAGCAGTTCCCACCGGGGCGACAATGAAAAACTGTTTTTT.

This rearrangement joins TRBV6-1 to TRBJ1-1; TRBD1 is a possible D gene (5 bases). CDR1 is MNHNS, CDR2 SASEGT, per germline. Trimming shortened V by 7 bases and J by 4 bases, and 13 bases separated the two germline ends. The CDR3 spans 13 residues. The CDR3 DNA reads as TGTGCCAGCACAAAACAGGACTCCACTGAAGCTTTCTTT. The encoded protein is CASTKQDSTEAFF.

The rearrangement uses TRBV28 and TRBJ2-7; possibly TRBD2 for D (5 bases). V lost 8 bases and J 2 bases, leaving 16 bases between the germline ends. Germline CDR1 MDHEN, CDR2 SYDVKM. The CDR3 contains 14 residues. The CDR3 sequence: CASAGGEAPYEQYF. For the CDR3, the DNA is TGTGCCAGCGCGGGTGGGGAAGCCCCCTACGAGCAGTACTTC.

The J gene is TRBJ2-2, the V gene TRBV5-1; D ambiguous. CDR1 is SGHRS and CDR2 is YFSETQ in the germline V gene. CDR3 length: 13 amino acids. V was shortened by 1 base and J by 4 bases, with 5 bases between the two germline ends. CDR3 in DNA: TGCGCCAGCAGCTTGCCCGGCACCGGGGAGCTGTTTTTT. It specifies CASSLPGTGELFF. Looking up the rest from reference TRBV5-1 and TRBJ2-2 gives the full variable domain: KAGVTQTPRYLIKTRGQQVTLSCSPISGHRSVSWYQQTPGQGLQFLFEYFSETQRNKGNFPGRFSGRQFSNSRSEMNVSTLELGDSALYLCASSLPGTGELFFGEGSRLTVL.

The chain joins TRBV18 to TRBJ2-7; D possibly corresponds to TRBD1 (6 bases). The CDR3 length is 13 residues. Germline V CDR1 and CDR2: KGHSH, LQKENI. V lost 3 bases and J 6 bases, leaving 12 bases between the germline ends. Here the CDR3 DNA reads TGTGCCAGCTCACCCCCGACAGGCAGCGAGCAGTACTTC. It is translated as CASSPPTGSEQYF.

The chain couples TRBV18 to TRBJ2-3, with D unresolved. The CDR3 is 11 amino acids. The V end was cut by 3 bases, the J end by 3 bases, with 1 base between. Germline CDR1 and CDR2: KGHSH and LQKENI. CDR3 sequence reads: CASSPTDTQYF. The CDR3 bases are TGTGCCAGCTCACCTACAGATACGCAGTATTTT.

J is TRBJ1-5 and V is TRBV2; possible D gene TRBD1, 5 bases. The germline V gene encodes CDR1 SNHLY and CDR2 FYNNEI. This CDR3 region has 14 residues. The V and J ends lost 4 bases and 6 bases respectively, with 13 bases between them. This chain's CDR3 is CASSGGGAGQPQHF. The CDR3 DNA is TGTGCCAGCAGTGGGGGAGGGGCCGGTCAGCCCCAGCATTTT.

The chain combines TRBV4-2 with TRBJ2-2, with TRBD2 identical over 13 bases. The CDR3 covers 17 residues. With V trimmed by 0 bases and J by 4 bases, 2 bases remained unmatched. CDR1 and CDR2 (germline): LGHNA, YNFKEQ. CDR3 sequence reads: CASSQELAGGRTGELFF. The DNA for the CDR3 is TGTGCCAGCAGCCAAGAACTAGCGGGGGGGCGCACCGGGGAGCTGTTTTTT.

The CDR3 sequence: CASTAGQDSNQPQHF. CDR3 nucleotides: TGTGCCAGCACTGCGGGACAGGATAGCAATCAGCCCCAGCATTTT. The rearrangement joins TRBV6-5 to TRBJ1-5; 8 bases fit TRBD1. V was clipped by 7 bases and J by 0 bases; unmatched bases: 5. Per the germline V gene, CDR1 is MNHEY and CDR2 is SVGAGI. This CDR3 is 15 amino acids long.

In regard to this clone: This specimen includes other DNA sequences encoding the same CDR3. This chain joins TRBV7-9 and TRBJ1-1; no clear D. This CDR3 region has 14 residues. Trimming cost V 0 bases and J 0 bases, with 5 bases left between them. Germline CDR1 and CDR2: SEHNR and FQNEAQ (reference sequence). For the CDR3, the DNA is TGTGCCAGCAGCTTAGCCGGGTTGAACACTGAAGCTTTCTTT. Amino acids: CASSLAGLNTEAFF.

The chain combines TRBV6-5 with TRBJ1-5, with TRBD1 as a possible D gene (5 bases). This CDR3 is 14 amino acids long. Germline V gene sequence: CDR1 MNHEY, CDR2 SVGAGI. V dropped 6 bases and J dropped 0 bases, with 9 bases sitting between them. The CDR3 loop is CASSLTVSNQPQHF. CDR3 DNA: TGTGCCAGCAGCTTGACAGTTAGCAATCAGCCCCAGCATTTT.

The chain links TRBV11-2 to TRBJ2-3; 12 bases fit TRBD2. The germline CDR1 and CDR2 sequences are SGHAT and FQNNGV. Losses at the gene ends were 4 bases for V and 7 bases for J; bases not matched to a gene: 12. The CDR3 has 17 residues. DNA of the CDR3: TGTGCCAGCAGCTCCCTAAAACTAGCGGGGGGAGTGCATACGCAGTATTTT. Translated, it gives CASSSLKLAGGVHTQYF.

This clone has only one observation. The genes are TRBV28 and TRBJ2-5; D tentatively reads TRBD1 or TRBD2 (5 bases each). Germline CDR1 MDHEN, CDR2 SYDVKM. This CDR3 has 14 amino acids. The V end was cut by 4 bases, the J end by 4 bases, with 13 bases between. Here the CDR3 reads CASSWDQNRETQYF. The CDR3, as DNA: TGTGCCAGCAGTTGGGACCAAAACAGAGAGACCCAGTACTTC.

V is TRBV7-8 and J is TRBJ1-5; weak D call: TRBD1 (6 bases). Looked up from germline, CDR1 is SGHVS and CDR2 is FQNEAQ. V lost 5 bases and J lost 2, with 25 bases in between. This CDR3 contains 19 residues. DNA of the CDR3: TGTGCCAGCAGCACTCGGCCGGGACAAGGGAAAGGAGGCAATCAGCCCCAGCATTTT. It codes for CASSTRPGQGKGGNQPQHF.

This clone was detected a few times. The V gene is TRBV4-2, the J gene TRBJ1-6, with unresolved D. The germline V and J ends were trimmed by 0 bases and 5 bases, with 5 bases remaining between them. The CDR3 has 14 residues. In germline, CDR1 is LGHNA, CDR2 YNFKEQ. This chain's CDR3 is CASSQDLDNSPLHF. The DNA of the CDR3 is TGTGCCAGCAGCCAAGATCTCGATAATTCACCCCTCCACTTT.

The chain has TRBV18 and TRBJ1-5; TRBD1 matches 7 bases. Germline trimming cut 3 bases from V and 3 bases from J; bases unmatched to any gene: 2. The CDR3 runs 14 residues. The germline V gene encodes CDR1 KGHSH and CDR2 LQKENI. The CDR3 bases are TGTGCCAGCTCACCCGGGACAGACAATCAGCCCCAGCATTTT. As protein: CASSPGTDNQPQHF. Using reference TRBV18 and TRBJ1-5 for the parts outside the CDR3, the full variable domain is NAGVMQNPRHLVRRRGQEARLRCSPMKGHSHVYWYRQLPEEGLKFMVYLQKENIIDESGMPKERFSAEFPKEGPSILRIQQVVRGDSAAYFCASSPGTDNQPQHFGDGTRLSIL.